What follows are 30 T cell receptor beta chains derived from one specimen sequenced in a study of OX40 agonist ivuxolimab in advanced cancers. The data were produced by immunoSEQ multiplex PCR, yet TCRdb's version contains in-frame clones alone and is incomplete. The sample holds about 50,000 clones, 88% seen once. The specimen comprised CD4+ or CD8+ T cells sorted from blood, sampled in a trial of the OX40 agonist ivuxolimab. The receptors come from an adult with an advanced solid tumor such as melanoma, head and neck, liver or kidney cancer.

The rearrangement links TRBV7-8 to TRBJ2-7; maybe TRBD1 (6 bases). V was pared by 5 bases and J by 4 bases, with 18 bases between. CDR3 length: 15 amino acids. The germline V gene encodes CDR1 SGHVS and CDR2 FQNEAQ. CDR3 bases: TGTGCCAGCAGCCCCGTGAGGGGGAACCTTTACGAGCAGTACTTC. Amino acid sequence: CASSPVRGNLYEQYF.

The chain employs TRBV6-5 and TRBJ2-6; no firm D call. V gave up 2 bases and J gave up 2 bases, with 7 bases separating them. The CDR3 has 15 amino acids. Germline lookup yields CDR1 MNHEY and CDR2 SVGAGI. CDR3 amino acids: CASSYEGTGANVLTF. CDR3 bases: TGTGCCAGCAGTTACGAAGGGACTGGGGCCAACGTCCTGACTTTC.

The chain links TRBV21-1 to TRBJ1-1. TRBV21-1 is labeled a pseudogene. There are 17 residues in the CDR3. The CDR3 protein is CASSKEAGIRARTEAFF. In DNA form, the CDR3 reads TGTGCCAGCAGCAAAGAAGCAGGTATTCGGGCTCGGACTGAAGCTTTCTTT.

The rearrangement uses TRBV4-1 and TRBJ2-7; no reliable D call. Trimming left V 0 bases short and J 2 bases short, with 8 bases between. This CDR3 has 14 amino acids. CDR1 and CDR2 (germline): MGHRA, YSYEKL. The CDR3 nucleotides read TGCGCCAGCAGCCAAGAGGCCACGACCTACGAGCAGTACTTC. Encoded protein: CASSQEATTYEQYF.

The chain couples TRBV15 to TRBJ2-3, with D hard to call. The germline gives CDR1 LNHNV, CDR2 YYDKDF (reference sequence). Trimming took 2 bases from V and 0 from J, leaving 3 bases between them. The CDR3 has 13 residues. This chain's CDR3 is CATSRTSTDTQYF. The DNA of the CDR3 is TGTGCCACCAGCAGAACCAGCACAGATACGCAGTATTTT.

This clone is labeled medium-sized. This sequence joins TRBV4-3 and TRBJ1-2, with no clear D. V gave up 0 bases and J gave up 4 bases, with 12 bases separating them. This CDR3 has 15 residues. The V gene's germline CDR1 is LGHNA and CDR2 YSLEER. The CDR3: CASSQDPQSLYGYTF. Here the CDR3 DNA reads TGCGCCAGCAGCCAAGATCCCCAGTCACTCTATGGCTACACCTTC.

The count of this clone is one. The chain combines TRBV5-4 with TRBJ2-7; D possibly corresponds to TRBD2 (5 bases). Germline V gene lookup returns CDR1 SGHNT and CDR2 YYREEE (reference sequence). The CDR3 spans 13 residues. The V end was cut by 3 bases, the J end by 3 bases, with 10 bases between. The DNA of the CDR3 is TGTGCCAGCAGCTGGGGAGACCACTACGAGCAGTACTTC. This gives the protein CASSWGDHYEQYF.

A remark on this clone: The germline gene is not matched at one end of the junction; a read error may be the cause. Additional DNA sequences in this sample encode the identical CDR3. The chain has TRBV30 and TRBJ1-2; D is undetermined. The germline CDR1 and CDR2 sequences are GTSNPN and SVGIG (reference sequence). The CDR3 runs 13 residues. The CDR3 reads CAWSVLFEDGYTF. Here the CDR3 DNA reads TGTGCCTGGAGTGTCTTATTTGAAGATGGCTACACTTTC.

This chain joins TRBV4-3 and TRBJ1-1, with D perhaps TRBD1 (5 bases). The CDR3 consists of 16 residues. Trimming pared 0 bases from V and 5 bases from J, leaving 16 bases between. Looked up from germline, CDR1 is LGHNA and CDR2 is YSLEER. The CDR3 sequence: CASSQDSGGGWTEAFF. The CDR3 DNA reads TGCGCCAGCAGCCAAGACAGTGGGGGGGGTTGGACTGAAGCTTTCTTT.

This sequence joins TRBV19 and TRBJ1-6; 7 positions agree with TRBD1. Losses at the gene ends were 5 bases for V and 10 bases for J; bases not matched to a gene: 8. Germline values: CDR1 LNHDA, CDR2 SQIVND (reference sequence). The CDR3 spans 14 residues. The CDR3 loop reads CASSLTGSDSPLHF. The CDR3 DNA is TGTGCCAGTAGTTTGACAGGGTCGGACTCACCCCTCCACTTT.

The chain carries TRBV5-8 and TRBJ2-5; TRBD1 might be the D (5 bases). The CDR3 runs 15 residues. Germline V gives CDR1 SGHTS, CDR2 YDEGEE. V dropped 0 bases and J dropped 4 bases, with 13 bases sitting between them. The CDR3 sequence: CASSLAVQVPETQYF. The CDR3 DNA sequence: TGTGCCAGCAGCTTGGCCGTACAGGTGCCAGAGACCCAGTACTTC.

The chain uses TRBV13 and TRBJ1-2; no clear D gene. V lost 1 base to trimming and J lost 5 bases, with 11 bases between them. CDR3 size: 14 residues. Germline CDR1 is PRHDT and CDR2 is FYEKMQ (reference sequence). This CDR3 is CASSLASELYGYTF. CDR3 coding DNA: TGTGCCAGCAGCTTAGCATCCGAACTATATGGCTACACCTTC.

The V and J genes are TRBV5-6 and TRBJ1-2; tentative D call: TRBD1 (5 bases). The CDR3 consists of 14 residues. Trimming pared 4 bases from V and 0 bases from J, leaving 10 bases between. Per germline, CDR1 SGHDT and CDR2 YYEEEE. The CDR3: CASSPGAPNYGYTF. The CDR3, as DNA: TGTGCCAGCAGCCCCGGGGCCCCTAACTATGGCTACACCTTC. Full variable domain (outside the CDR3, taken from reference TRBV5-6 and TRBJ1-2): DAGVTQSPTHLIKTRGQQVTLRCSPKSGHDTVSWYQQALGQGPQFIFQYYEEEERQRGNFPDRFSGHQFPNYSSELNVNALLLGDSALYLCASSPGAPNYGYTFGSGTRLTVV.

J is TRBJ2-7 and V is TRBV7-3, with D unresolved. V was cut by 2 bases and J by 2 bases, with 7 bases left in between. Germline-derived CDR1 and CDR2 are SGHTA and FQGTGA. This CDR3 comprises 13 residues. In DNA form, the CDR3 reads TGTGCCAGCAGCTTAGGGTCAACCTACGAGCAGTACTTC. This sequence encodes CASSLGSTYEQYF.

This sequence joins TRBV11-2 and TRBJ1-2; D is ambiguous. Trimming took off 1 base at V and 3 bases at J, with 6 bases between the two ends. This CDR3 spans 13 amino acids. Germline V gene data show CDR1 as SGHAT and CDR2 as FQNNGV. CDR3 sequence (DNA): TGTGCCAGCAGCTTAGGGGTGGACTATGGCTACACCTTC. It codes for CASSLGVDYGYTF.

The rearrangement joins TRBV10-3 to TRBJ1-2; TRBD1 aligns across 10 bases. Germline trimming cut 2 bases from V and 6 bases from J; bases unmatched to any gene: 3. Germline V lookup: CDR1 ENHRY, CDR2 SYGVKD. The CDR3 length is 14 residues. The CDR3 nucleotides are TGTGCCATCAGTGAGACGACAGGGGGCGATGGCTACACCTTC. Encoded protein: CAISETTGGDGYTF.

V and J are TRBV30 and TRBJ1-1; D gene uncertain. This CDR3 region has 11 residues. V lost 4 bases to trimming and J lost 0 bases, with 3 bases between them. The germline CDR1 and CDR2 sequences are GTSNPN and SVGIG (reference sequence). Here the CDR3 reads CAWIMNTEAFF. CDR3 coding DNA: TGTGCCTGGATTATGAACACTGAAGCTTTCTTT.

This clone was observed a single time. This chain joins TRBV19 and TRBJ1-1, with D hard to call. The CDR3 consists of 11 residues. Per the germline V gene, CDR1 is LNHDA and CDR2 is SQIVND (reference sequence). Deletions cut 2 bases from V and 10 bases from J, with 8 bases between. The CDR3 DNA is TGTGCCAGTAGTATACCCAGCAGAGCTTTCTTT. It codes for CASSIPSRAFF. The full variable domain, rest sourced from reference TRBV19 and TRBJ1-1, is DGGITQSPKYLFRKEGQNVTLSCEQNLNHDAMYWYRQDPGQGLRLIYYSQIVNDFQKGDIAEGYSVSREKKESFPLTVTSAQKNPTAFYLCASSIPSRAFFGQGTRLTVV.

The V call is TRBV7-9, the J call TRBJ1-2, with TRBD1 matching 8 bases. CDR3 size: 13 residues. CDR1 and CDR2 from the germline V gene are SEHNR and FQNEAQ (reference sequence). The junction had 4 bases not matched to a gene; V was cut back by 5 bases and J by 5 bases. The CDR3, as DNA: TGTGCCAGCAGCCCCGGACAGGGTTATGGCTACACCTTC. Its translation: CASSPGQGYGYTF.

This CDR3 is CASSIDSGFEAFF. The CDR3 bases are TGTGCCAGCTCGATTGATTCCGGATTCGAAGCTTTCTTT. The V and J genes are TRBV14 and TRBJ1-1; D gene unclear. V lost 8 bases and J lost 8, with 18 bases in between. Germline values: CDR1 SGHDN, CDR2 FVKESK. CDR3 length: 13 amino acids.

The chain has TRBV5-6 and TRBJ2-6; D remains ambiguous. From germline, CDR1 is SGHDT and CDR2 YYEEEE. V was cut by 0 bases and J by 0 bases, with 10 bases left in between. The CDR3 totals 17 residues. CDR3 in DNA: TGTGCCAGCAGCTTGGATCCGAAGTACTCTGGGGCCAACGTCCTGACTTTC. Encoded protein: CASSLDPKYSGANVLTF.

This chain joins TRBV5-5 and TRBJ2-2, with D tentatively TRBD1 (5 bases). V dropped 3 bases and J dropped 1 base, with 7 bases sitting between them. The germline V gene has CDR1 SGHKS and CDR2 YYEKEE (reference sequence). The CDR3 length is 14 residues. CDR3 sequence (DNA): TGTGCCAGCAGCTCAGGGTTGAACACCGGGGAGCTGTTTTTT. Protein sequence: CASSSGLNTGELFF.

The CDR3 here is CAARGAYEQYF. CDR3 in DNA: TGTGCCGCCCGGGGGGCTTACGAGCAGTACTTC. This chain links TRBV2 with TRBJ2-7; tentatively, D is TRBD2 (7 bases). The CDR3 loop spans 11 amino acids. Germline values: CDR1 SNHLY, CDR2 FYNNEI. Between the trimmed V and J ends, which lost 11 bases and 4 bases, there was a span of 12 bases.

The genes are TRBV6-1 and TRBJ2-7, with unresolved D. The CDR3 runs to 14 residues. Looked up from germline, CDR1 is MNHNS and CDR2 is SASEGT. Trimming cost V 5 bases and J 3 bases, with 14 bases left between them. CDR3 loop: CASSQRDTNYEQYF. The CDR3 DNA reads TGTGCCAGCAGTCAGAGAGACACTAACTACGAGCAGTACTTC.

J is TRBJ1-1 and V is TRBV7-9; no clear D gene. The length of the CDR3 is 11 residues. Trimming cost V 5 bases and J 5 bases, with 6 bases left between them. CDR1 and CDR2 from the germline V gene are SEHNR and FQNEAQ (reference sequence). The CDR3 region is CASSQETEAFF. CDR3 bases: TGTGCCAGCAGCCAGGAAACTGAAGCTTTCTTT.

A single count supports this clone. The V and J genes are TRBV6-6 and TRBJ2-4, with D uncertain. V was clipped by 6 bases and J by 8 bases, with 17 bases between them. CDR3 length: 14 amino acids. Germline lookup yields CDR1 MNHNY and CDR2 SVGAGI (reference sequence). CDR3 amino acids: CASSPYGPTDIQYF. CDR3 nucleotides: TGTGCCAGCAGCCCCTACGGCCCTACGGACATTCAGTACTTC.

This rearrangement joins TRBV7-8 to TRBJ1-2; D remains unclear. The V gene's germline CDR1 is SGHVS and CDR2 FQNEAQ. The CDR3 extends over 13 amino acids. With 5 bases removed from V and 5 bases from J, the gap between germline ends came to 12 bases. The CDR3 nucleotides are TGTGCCAGCAGCGGCCCAGACCTTTATGGCTACACCTTC. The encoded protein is CASSGPDLYGYTF. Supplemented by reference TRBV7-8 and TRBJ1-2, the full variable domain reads GAGVSQSPRYKVAKRGQDVALRCDPISGHVSLFWYQQALGQGPEFLTYFQNEAQLDKSGLPSDRFFAERPEGSVSTLKIQRTQQEDSAVYLCASSGPDLYGYTFGSGTRLTVV.

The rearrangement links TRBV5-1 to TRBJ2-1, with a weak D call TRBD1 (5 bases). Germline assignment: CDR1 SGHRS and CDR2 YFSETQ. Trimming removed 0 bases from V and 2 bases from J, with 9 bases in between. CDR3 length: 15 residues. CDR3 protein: CASSLGDSPYNEQFF. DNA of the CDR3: TGCGCCAGCAGCTTGGGAGACAGCCCCTACAATGAGCAGTTCTTC.

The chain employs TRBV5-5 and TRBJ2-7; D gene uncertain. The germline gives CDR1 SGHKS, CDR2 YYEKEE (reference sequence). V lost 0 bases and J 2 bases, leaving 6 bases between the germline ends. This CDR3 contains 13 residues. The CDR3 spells CASSLVQTYEQYF. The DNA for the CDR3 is TGTGCCAGCAGCTTGGTACAGACCTACGAGCAGTACTTC.

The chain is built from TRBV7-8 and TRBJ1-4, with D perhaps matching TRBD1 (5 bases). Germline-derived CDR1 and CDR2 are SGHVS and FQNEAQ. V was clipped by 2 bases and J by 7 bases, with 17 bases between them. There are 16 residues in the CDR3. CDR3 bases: TGTGCCAGCAGCTTAAGACCCGGGGGTGTAGGTGAAAAACTGTTTTTT. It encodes CASSLRPGGVGEKLFF.